This entry lists 26 T cell receptor beta chains sequenced from one sample in a study of blood T cell repertoires in COVID-19. TCRdb keeps only in-frame clones here, not all; method: immunoSEQ multiplex PCR. Among approximately 100,000 clones listed, around nine tenths were seen once. Sequencing used peripheral blood. The receptors derive from a man aged 65 to 79 with acute or convalescent COVID-19.

J is TRBJ1-2 and V is TRBV6-1; maybe TRBD1 (5 bases). Germline values: CDR1 MNHNS, CDR2 SASEGT. This CDR3 region has 12 residues. V was trimmed by 1 base and J by 8 bases, leaving 8 bases between them. CDR3 DNA sequence: TGTGCCAGCAGTGAAGGACAGATCGGCTACACCTTC. Encoded protein: CASSEGQIGYTF.

The chain links TRBV25-1 to TRBJ1-2; 8 bases are a match to TRBD1. J gave up 7 bases and V 1 base, and 5 bases lay outside the gene matches. In germline, CDR1 is MGHDK, CDR2 SYGVNS. This CDR3 is 14 amino acids long. The CDR3 spells CASSEFQGAGGYTF. CDR3 nucleotides: TGTGCCAGCAGTGAATTCCAGGGGGCGGGTGGCTACACCTTC.

The chain links TRBV28 to TRBJ1-4, with D perhaps TRBD1 (5 bases). In germline, CDR1 is MDHEN, CDR2 SYDVKM. Trimming left V 4 bases short and J 0 bases short, with 9 bases between. This CDR3 has 15 residues. The CDR3 protein is CASSYRTPTNEKLFF. The DNA for the CDR3 is TGTGCCAGCAGTTACCGGACACCAACTAATGAAAAACTGTTTTTT.

A few counts support this clone. The chain couples TRBV10-3 to TRBJ1-2; tentatively, D is TRBD1 (5 bases). The germline CDR1 and CDR2 sequences are ENHRY and SYGVKD. The CDR3 contains 14 residues. V lost 11 bases and J lost 3, with 19 bases in between. In DNA, the CDR3 is TGTGCCTCCCATGACAGCCACCCCCACTATGGCTACACCTTC. Residues: CASHDSHPHYGYTF.

A word on this clone: Other DNA sequences of this sample code for an identical CDR3. The chain carries TRBV11-1 and TRBJ2-5; 8 bases fit TRBD1. Germline V gene lookup returns CDR1 SGHAT and CDR2 FQDESV (reference sequence). The length of the CDR3 is 13 residues. The V segment lost 5 bases and the J segment 5 bases; nucleotides outside the gene matches: 4. In DNA, the CDR3 is TGTGCCAGCAGCCGAGACAGGGGCGAGACCCAGTACTTC. Its protein product is CASSRDRGETQYF.

The chain is built from TRBV7-9 and TRBJ2-5; tentatively, D is TRBD1 (6 bases). The CDR3 contains 13 residues. CDR1 and CDR2 from the germline V gene are SEHNR and FQNEAQ (reference sequence). V lost 1 base and J 5 bases, leaving 8 bases between the germline ends. CDR3 nucleotides: TGTGCCAGCAGCTTAGGCCAGGGGGAGACCCAGTACTTC. The encoded protein is CASSLGQGETQYF.

There are a few counts of this clone. This chain links TRBV5-4 with TRBJ1-1, with D perhaps TRBD1 (5 bases). From germline, CDR1 is SGHNT and CDR2 YYREEE (reference sequence). Trimming took off 4 bases at V and 1 base at J, with 14 bases between the two ends. The CDR3 extends over 15 amino acids. Here the CDR3 DNA reads TGTGCCAGCAGCCCCCCTAAGGGGTCGAACACTGAAGCTTTCTTT. Translating gives CASSPPKGSNTEAFF.

This chain links TRBV30 with TRBJ1-1, with TRBD1 matching 9 bases. The CDR3 totals 10 residues. CDR1 GTSNPN and CDR2 SVGIG come from the germline V gene (reference sequence). The CDR3 loop is CAGGTGEAFF. The CDR3 DNA reads TGTGCGGGGGGGACAGGGGAAGCTTTCTTT.

In this sample, this clone turned up once. The chain's CDR3 is CASRGLASGELFF. DNA of the CDR3: TGCGCCAGCAGGGGACTAGCATCCGGGGAGCTGTTTTTT. The V call is TRBV10-2, the J call TRBJ2-2, with 9 nucleotides matching TRBD2. With 6 bases clipped from V and 6 bases from J, the junction kept 2 bases outside the gene matches. This CDR3 contains 13 residues. The germline gives CDR1 WSHSY, CDR2 SAAADI.

The chain combines TRBV7-6 with TRBJ2-2; possibly TRBD1 for D (5 bases). Germline CDR1 reads SGHVS; CDR2 reads FNYEAQ. Trimming left V 3 bases short and J 0 bases short, with 8 bases between. The CDR3 extends over 15 amino acids. The CDR3 region has the DNA TGTGCCAGCAGCTTGGACACCGCGAACACCGGGGAGCTGTTTTTT. Translated: CASSLDTANTGELFF.

This chain uses TRBV28 with TRBJ1-6, with D perhaps TRBD1 (5 bases). Deletions cut 1 base from V and 6 bases from J, with 16 bases between. The CDR3 has 17 amino acids. Germline CDR1 MDHEN, CDR2 SYDVKM. This CDR3 is CASSLSQGRSPNSPLHF. In nucleotides, the CDR3 is TGTGCCAGCAGTTTATCTCAGGGCAGGTCCCCTAATTCACCCCTCCACTTT.

This chain links TRBV5-1 with TRBJ2-1; 8 positions agree with TRBD2. CDR1 is SGHRS, CDR2 YFSETQ, per germline. J was trimmed by 0 bases and V by 0 bases; bases with no gene match: 11. This CDR3 region has 19 residues. The CDR3 nucleotides are TGCGCCAGCAGCTTGGCCCGCGGGGGGACTCTAAGCTCCTACAATGAGCAGTTCTTC. It yields the protein CASSLARGGTLSSYNEQFF.

This sequence joins TRBV11-2 and TRBJ2-7; TRBD2 aligns across 8 bases. The CDR3 covers 16 residues. Germline-derived CDR1 and CDR2 are SGHAT and FQNNGV. The trim removed 4 bases at V and 4 bases at J, leaving 12 bases unmatched. CDR3 region: CASSSTRQLAVYEQYF. The CDR3 nucleotides are TGTGCCAGCAGCTCAACAAGGCAACTAGCGGTATACGAGCAGTACTTC.

The V call is TRBV6-4, the J call TRBJ1-1; D ambiguous. The CDR3 runs 14 residues. V shed 2 bases and J shed 3 bases, with 10 bases lying between them. Germline V gives CDR1 MRHNA, CDR2 SNTAGT. The CDR3 sequence: CASSDTGSYTEAFF. CDR3 coding DNA: TGTGCCAGCAGTGACACGGGGTCTTACACTGAAGCTTTCTTT.

The chain links TRBV2 to TRBJ2-7, with 7 positions matching TRBD1. Germline loops: CDR1 SNHLY, CDR2 FYNNEI. CDR3 length: 13 residues. V was clipped by 5 bases and J by 1 base; unmatched bases: 2. As DNA, the CDR3 is TGTGCCAGCAGTCCGGGACAGTCCTACGAGCAGTACGTC. Encoded protein: CASSPGQSYEQYV.

This clone was seen only once. V usage is TRBV5-6 and J usage is TRBJ1-1; tentative D call: TRBD1 (6 bases). The V gene's germline CDR1 is SGHDT and CDR2 YYEEEE. Between the trimmed V and J ends, which lost 4 bases and 1 base, there was a span of 17 bases. The CDR3 runs 16 residues. The DNA for the CDR3 is TGTGCCAGCAGCGACGACCTCAGGGGAAGGAACACTGAAGCTTTCTTT. Translation: CASSDDLRGRNTEAFF.

The gene calls are TRBV2 and TRBJ2-3, with a tentative D call TRBD2 (7 bases). The V gene lost 6 bases and the J gene lost 3 bases, with 16 bases spanning the gap. The CDR3 spans 15 residues. Per germline, CDR1 SNHLY and CDR2 FYNNEI. The CDR3 DNA reads TGTGCCAGCAGGAGTGGCGGGGGCGGTACAGATACGCAGTATTTT. Amino acids: CASRSGGGGTDTQYF.

This chain connects TRBV19 to TRBJ1-5; the D is unclear. The CDR3 contains 15 residues. The germline gives CDR1 LNHDA, CDR2 SQIVND (reference sequence). V lost 7 bases and J 4 bases, leaving 17 bases between the germline ends. In DNA, the CDR3 is TGTGCCAGTACCTCGTCCCGGACTGGGAATCAGCCCCAGCATTTT. Protein product: CASTSSRTGNQPQHF.

The chain has TRBV27 and TRBJ1-4; D gene ambiguous. The length of the CDR3 is 14 residues. V lost 6 bases to trimming and J lost 4 bases, with 12 bases between them. The V gene's germline CDR1 is MNHEY and CDR2 SMNVEV (reference sequence). The CDR3 is CASSRRGGNEKLFF. CDR3 DNA: TGTGCCAGCAGCCGGCGGGGAGGTAATGAAAAACTGTTTTTT.

This rearrangement joins TRBV7-6 to TRBJ2-6; 7 nucleotides align to TRBD1. CDR1 and CDR2 (germline): SGHVS, FNYEAQ. The CDR3 totals 16 residues. Losses at the gene ends were 1 base for V and 2 bases for J; bases not matched to a gene: 2. CDR3 nucleotides: TGTGCCAGCAGCTTAGGACAGGGACCTGGGGCCAACGTCCTGACTTTC. This translates into CASSLGQGPGANVLTF.

The J gene is TRBJ2-5, the V gene TRBV2; 7 bases agree with TRBD2. This CDR3 spans 15 amino acids. Germline CDR1 SNHLY, CDR2 FYNNEI. The J segment lost 4 bases and the V segment lost 7 bases, leaving 12 bases of the junction unmatched. In DNA, the CDR3 is TGTGCCAGCACCGAGGGAGGAGCGGGGCGAGAGACCCAGTACTTC. Translation gives CASTEGGAGRETQYF.

This sequence joins TRBV6-2 or TRBV6-3 and TRBJ2-5; tentatively, D is TRBD2 (5 bases). From germline, CDR1 is MNHEY and CDR2 SVGEGT. CDR3 length equals 14 residues. The V end was cut by 3 bases, the J end by 5 bases, with 13 bases between. CDR3 loop: CASSYSRDGETQYF. The CDR3, as DNA: TGTGCCAGCAGTTATTCGAGGGATGGGGAGACCCAGTACTTC.

This chain connects TRBV6-5 to TRBJ2-5, with 7 bases aligning to TRBD1. The CDR3 length is 15 residues. V was clipped by 6 bases and J by 4 bases; unmatched bases: 11. CDR1 is MNHEY and CDR2 is SVGAGI in the germline V gene. The CDR3 DNA sequence: TGTGCCAGCAGAATGGACAGGCTAAGGGGAGAGACCCAGTACTTC. It specifies CASRMDRLRGETQYF.

CDR3 sequence reads: CASGPGDRAAFF. The CDR3 DNA sequence: TGTGCCAGCGGGCCAGGGGATCGAGCAGCTTTCTTT. This sequence joins TRBV7-6 and TRBJ1-1, with D possibly being TRBD1 (6 bases). Germline CDR1 reads SGHVS; CDR2 reads FNYEAQ. Trimming cost V 8 bases and J 10 bases, with 17 bases left between them. The CDR3 runs to 12 residues. Using reference TRBV7-6 and TRBJ1-1 for the parts outside the CDR3, the full variable domain is GAGVSQSPRYKVTKRGQDVALRCDPISGHVSLYWYRQALGQGPEFLTYFNYEAQQDKSGLPNDRFSAERPEGSISTLTIQRTEQRDSAMYRCASGPGDRAAFFGQGTRLTVV.

V usage is TRBV28 and J usage is TRBJ1-3, with D possibly matching TRBD1 (5 bases). The germline V gene has CDR1 MDHEN and CDR2 SYDVKM. V lost 9 bases and J 0 bases, leaving 27 bases between the germline ends. The CDR3 is 19 amino acids. The CDR3 sequence: CASLPGPRTNRYSGNTIYF. The CDR3 coding sequence is TGTGCCAGTCTCCCCGGGCCACGGACAAACCGGTACTCTGGAAACACCATATATTTT.

The CDR3 DNA follows: TGTGCCAGCCGCAGGCCCGGGAGTAGCTATGGCTACACCTTC. Protein: CASRRPGSSYGYTF. The V call is TRBV9, the J call TRBJ1-2; D unclear. This CDR3 has 14 amino acids. V lost 7 bases to trimming and J lost 4 bases, with 17 bases between them. The germline CDR1 and CDR2 sequences are SGDLS and YYNGEE.